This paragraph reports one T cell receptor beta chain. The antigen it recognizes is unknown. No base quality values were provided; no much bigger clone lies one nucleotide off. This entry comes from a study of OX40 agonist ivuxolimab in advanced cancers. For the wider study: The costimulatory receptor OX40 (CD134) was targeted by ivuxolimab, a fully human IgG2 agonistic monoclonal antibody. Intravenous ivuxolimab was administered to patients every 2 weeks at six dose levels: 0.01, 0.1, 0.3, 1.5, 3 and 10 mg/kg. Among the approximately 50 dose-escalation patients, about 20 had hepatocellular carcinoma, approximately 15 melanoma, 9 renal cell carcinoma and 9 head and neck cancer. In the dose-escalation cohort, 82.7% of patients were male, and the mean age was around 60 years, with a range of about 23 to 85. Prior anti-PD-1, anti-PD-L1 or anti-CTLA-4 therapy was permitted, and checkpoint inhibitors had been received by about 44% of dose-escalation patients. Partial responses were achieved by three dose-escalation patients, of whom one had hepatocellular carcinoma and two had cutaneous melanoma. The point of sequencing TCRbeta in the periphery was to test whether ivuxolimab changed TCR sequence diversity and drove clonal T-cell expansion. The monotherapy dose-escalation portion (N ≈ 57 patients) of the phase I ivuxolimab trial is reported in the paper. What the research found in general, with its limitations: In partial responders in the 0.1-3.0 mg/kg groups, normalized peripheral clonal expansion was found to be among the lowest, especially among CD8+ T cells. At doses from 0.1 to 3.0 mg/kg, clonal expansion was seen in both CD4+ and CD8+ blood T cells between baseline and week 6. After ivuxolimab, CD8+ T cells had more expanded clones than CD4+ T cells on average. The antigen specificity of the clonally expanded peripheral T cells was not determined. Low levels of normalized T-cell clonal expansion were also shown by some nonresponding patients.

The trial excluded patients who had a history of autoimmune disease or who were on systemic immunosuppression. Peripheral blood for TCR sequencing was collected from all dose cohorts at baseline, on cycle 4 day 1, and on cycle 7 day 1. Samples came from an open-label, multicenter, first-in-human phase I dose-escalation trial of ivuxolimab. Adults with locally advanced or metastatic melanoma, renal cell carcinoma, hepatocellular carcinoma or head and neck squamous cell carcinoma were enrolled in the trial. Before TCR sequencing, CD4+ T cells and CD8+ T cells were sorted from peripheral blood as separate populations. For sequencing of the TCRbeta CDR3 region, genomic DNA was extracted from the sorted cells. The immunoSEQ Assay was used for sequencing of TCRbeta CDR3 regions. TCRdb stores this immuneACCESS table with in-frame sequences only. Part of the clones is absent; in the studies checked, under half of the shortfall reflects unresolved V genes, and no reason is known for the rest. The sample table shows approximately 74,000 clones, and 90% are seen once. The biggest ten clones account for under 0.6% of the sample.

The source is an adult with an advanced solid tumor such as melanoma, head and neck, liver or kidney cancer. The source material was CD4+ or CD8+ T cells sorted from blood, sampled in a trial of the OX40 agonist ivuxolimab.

The CDR3 corresponds to CASSLSGTSGVGSQYF. The sequenced DNA is TGTGCCAGCAGTTTGTCAGGGACTAGCGGAGTGGGGTCGCAGTATTTT. The rearranged segments are TRBV27 and TRBJ2-3; TRBD2 aligns with 11 central bases. There are 16 amino acids in the CDR3, from cysteine to phenylalanine inclusive. The kept DNA is CDR3 alone, 48 bases in frame from the first base. Taken from the germline V gene (reference sequence), the CDR1 and CDR2 loops are MNHEY and SMNVEV. Trimming removed 3 bases from V and 10 bases from J; the gene matches leave 12 bases unexplained.